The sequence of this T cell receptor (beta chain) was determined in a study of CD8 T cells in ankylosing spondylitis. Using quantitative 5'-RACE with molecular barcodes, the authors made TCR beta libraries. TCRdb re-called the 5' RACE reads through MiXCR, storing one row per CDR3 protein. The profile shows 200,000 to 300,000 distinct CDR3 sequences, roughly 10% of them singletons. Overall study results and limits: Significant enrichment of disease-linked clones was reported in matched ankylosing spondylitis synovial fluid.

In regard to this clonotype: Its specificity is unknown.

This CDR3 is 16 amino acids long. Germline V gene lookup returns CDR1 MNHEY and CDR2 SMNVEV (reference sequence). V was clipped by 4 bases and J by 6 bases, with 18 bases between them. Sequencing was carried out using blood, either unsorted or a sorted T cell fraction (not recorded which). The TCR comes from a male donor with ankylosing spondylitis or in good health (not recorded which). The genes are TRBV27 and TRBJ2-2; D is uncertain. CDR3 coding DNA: TGTGCCAGCAGTTCGCGGACCCCCTCCCGGGCCGGGGAGCTGTTTTTT. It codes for CASSSRTPSRAGELFF.